This entry is about one TCR beta chain. Its target antigen remains unknown. No much larger clone is present one base from it, and per-base qualities are unavailable. Using the deep immunoSEQ assay, multiplex PCR amplified TCR CDR3 regions from genomic DNA. Extracted genomic DNA from each cell subset was spread evenly across all wells of several immunoSEQ 96-well plates, with each plate serving as a replicate. For sorted subsets, 150 to 250 ng genomic DNA, equal to 30,000 or so T cell genomes, was loaded into each replicate PCR. The purified libraries were quantified using a Qubit 3.0 fluorometer, sized with a Bioanalyzer 2100, and then quantified again using the KAPA Library Quantification kit. A separate single-read 150-cycle Illumina NextSeq 550 flow cell was used to sequence each immunoSEQ 96-well plate. The published analysis was carried out like this. Because the immunoSEQ output held only junctional sequences and lacked quality scores, the filtering could not match the filtering applied to full-length reads. To assign V/J genes and CDR3, sequences were annotated against IMGT germline references using PyIR, a Python wrapper for IgBLAST v1.9. Reads with weak V/J assignments (E-value above 1e-6), missing CDR3, stop codons, out-of-frame junctions, or ambiguous translated residues were removed. V3J clonotypes were defined as sequences sharing the same inferred V gene, J gene, and CDR3 amino acid sequence. Percentage overlap between repertoires was computed as shared unique clonotypes divided by the size of the smaller repertoire. Repertoire richness was assessed with RTK rarefaction, the Chao1 estimator, and Recon v2.1 estimates of unobserved clonotypes. For all TCRbeta clonotypes obtained by the gDNA method from four donors, generation probabilities were computed with OLGA. TCRdb took this table from immuneACCESS and kept in-frame rearrangements with V and J called. Such tables lack part of the clones; where checked against another copy, unresolved V genes explain under half of the gap, and the rest is unexplained. The D gene and trimming were derived from the DNA, and the V and J assignments and clone size from that table. The sample table lists about 1,800,000 clones, about 95% of them with a count of one. In total, the top ten clones hold roughly 1.2% of the sample.

This sample was included in a study of shared clonotypes between healthy human individuals (TCRdb year 2020). Notes on the research overall: The cohort included three men and a couple of women between 18 and 49 years of age. For each donor, CD4 naive and CD4 memory were each given three plates, CD8 naive was given two plates, and CD8 memory was given one plate. To estimate repertoire size and how much clonotype sharing occurs between individuals, the study deeply sequenced the blood TCR repertoires of five healthy adults. Libraries were prepared and TCR repertoires were sequenced by different laboratories using diverse techniques, in order to increase sequencing depth and limit assay-specific biases. Per donor, leukapheresis produced somewhere between about 0.8 and 9 billion PBMCs.

For the CD8 naive samples, CD45RO-negative cells were positively selected for CCR7, yielding a CD45RA+CCR7+ population from which TemRA cells were excluded. Donors were healthy HIV-negative adults with no recently reported acute infections or vaccinations. Every donor was a Caucasian adult residing in Nashville, Tennessee, USA. After blood collection by leukapheresis, PBMCs were isolated using Ficoll-Histopaque density gradient centrifugation and then cryopreserved in the vapor phase of liquid nitrogen. Analytical flow cytometry was used to check the purity and quantity of each magnetically sorted T cell population. From each sorted fraction, genomic DNA was isolated and quantified by UV absorbance on a Nanodrop 2000c. CDR1 MDHEN and CDR2 SYDVKM were looked up in the germline V gene. V drops 6 bases and J drops 5 bases, leaving 19 bases in between. From cysteine to phenylalanine, the CDR3 is 16 amino acids long. This entry keeps only the CDR3 DNA: 48 bases, framed from base 1.

What the research found in general, with its limitations: Across four donors, 4.5% to 6.5% of naive CD4, approximately 3.6% of naive CD8, 2.3% of memory CD4, and about 0.44% of memory CD8 clonotypes were shared. Pairwise subsampling indicated that sequencing depth was expected to affect the degree of clonotype sharing among donors. The genetic and exposure-history diversity represented was limited by the small number of donors. Naive subsets generally had larger estimated clonotype richness than memory subsets did. Clonotypes shared by all four sorted-subset donors showed higher generation probabilities than non-shared clonotypes. Sampling was limited to blood, and TCR repertoires in tissue likely differ from TCR repertoires in blood. Even with the large sequencing depth, rarefaction of the sorted-subset datasets indicated that sequencing was incomplete.

The sequence was collected from a young man in good health. The chain was built from TRBV28 and TRBJ1-4, with TRBD1 as a weak D call on 6 bases. Sequencing used naive CD8+ T cells sorted from blood. The cell subset or site label of this sample denotes: CD45RA+CCR7+. The nucleotide sequence is TGTGCCAGCAGCCTCCGTGGTAGGGGGTTAAATGAAAAACTGTTTTTT. Translated, it reads CASSLRGRGLNEKLFF.